The rows below give T cell receptor beta chains drawn from one sample of a study of control samples from healthy donors and cancer patients. TCRdb keeps only in-frame clones here, not all; method: immunoSEQ multiplex PCR. The repertoire has about 42,000 clones, roughly 80% of them found once; the top ten carry less than 55%. Sequenced material: blood. The receptors were sampled from a man between 60 and 70 years old in good health. Both conserved end residues are trimmed from each CDR3.

>TRBV7-9|TRBJ1-3
ASSYRGPSGNTIY
>TRBV16|TRBJ2-7
ASSHPTQRPYEQY
>TRBV5-1|TRBJ1-2
ASSLDLGNYGYT
>TRBV11-3|TRBJ1-1
ASSFSRDTEAF
>TRBV24-1|TRBJ2-1
ATSGDYGNEQF
>TRBV4-2|TRBJ2-1
ASSQDAPGYNEQF
>TRBV5-1|TRBJ1-3
ASSLAIAGERNTIY
>TRBV14|TRBJ2-5
ASSLLVTQETQY
>TRBV18|TRBJ1-5
ASSERGNQPQH
>TRBV4-3|TRBJ2-3
ASSQDRFAPSGSDTQY
>TRBV5-1|TRBJ1-2
ASSPSGGADYGYT
>TRBV7-9|TRBJ2-7
ASSFLGTTYEQY
>TRBV11-3|TRBJ2-3
ASSLGQHTQY
>TRBV28|TRBJ1-4
ASSGRGMGPTNEKLF
>TRBV19|TRBJ1-6
ASSTRGKGSPLH
>TRBV3-1/TRBV3-2|TRBJ2-3
ASSRTGGSTDTQY